One and the same sample provided the 18 T cell receptor beta chains below, sequenced in a study of blood T cell repertoires in COVID-19. Using immunoSEQ multiplex PCR, the repertoire was profiled, and TCRdb retains in-frame clones only, with some absent. Here the sample spans roughly 250,000 clones, over 80% being singletons. Sample: peripheral blood. These receptors all stem from a woman in her thirties or forties with acute or convalescent COVID-19.

This chain uses TRBV6-1 with TRBJ1-3, with unresolved D. The CDR3 loop spans 12 amino acids. The V end lost 1 base, the J end lost 6 bases, and 4 bases lay between the germline ends. The V gene's germline CDR1 is MNHNS and CDR2 SASEGT. The CDR3 sequence is CASSEVLNTIYF. Here the CDR3 DNA reads TGTGCCAGCAGTGAAGTCTTAAACACCATATATTTT.

The V and J genes are TRBV10-3 and TRBJ1-4; 9 bases agree with TRBD1. This CDR3 contains 14 residues. V lost 8 bases and J lost 4; bases outside the gene matches: 5. Germline-derived CDR1 and CDR2 are ENHRY and SYGVKD. Here the CDR3 reads CAIGSGQGNEKLFF. CDR3 nucleotides: TGTGCCATCGGATCGGGACAGGGTAATGAAAAACTGTTTTTT.

The rearrangement links TRBV1 to TRBJ2-7; the table assigns TRBD1, which was not confirmed against the DNA. TRBV1 is assigned pseudogene status. CDR3 size: 14 residues. As DNA, the CDR3 is TGCACCAGCAGCCGGCGGGGACAGGGAAACGAGCAGTACGTC. It encodes CTSSRRGQGNEQYV.

The chain is built from TRBV15 and TRBJ1-5; possibly TRBD1 for D (5 bases). V was shortened by 4 bases and J by 3 bases, with 10 bases between the two germline ends. CDR1 is LNHNV, CDR2 YYDKDF, per germline (reference sequence). The length of the CDR3 is 14 residues. For the CDR3, the DNA is TGTGCCACCAGCAATCAGGGATTCAATCAGCCCCAGCATTTT. Protein product: CATSNQGFNQPQHF.

This rearrangement joins TRBV5-8 to TRBJ1-1, with D unresolved. CDR3 length: 12 amino acids. Trimming took off 0 bases at V and 7 bases at J, with 7 bases between the two ends. Germline V CDR1 and CDR2: SGHTS, YDEGEE. The CDR3 loop is CASSLEAGEAFF. CDR3 nucleotides: TGTGCCAGCAGCTTGGAGGCAGGTGAAGCTTTCTTT.

The chain joins TRBV27 to TRBJ2-7, with TRBD1 identical over 8 bases. Trimming removed 4 bases from V and 4 bases from J; junction bases left unmatched: 3. This CDR3 has 13 residues. In germline, CDR1 is MNHEY, CDR2 SMNVEV (reference sequence). This CDR3 is CASSSGQGYEQYV. Here the CDR3 DNA reads TGTGCCAGCAGTTCTGGACAGGGTTACGAGCAGTACGTC.

V usage is TRBV9 and J usage is TRBJ1-2; the match to TRBD1 covers 10 bases. J gave up 7 bases and V 0 bases, and 3 bases lay outside the gene matches. Germline CDR1 reads SGDLS; CDR2 reads YYNGEE. This CDR3 contains 14 residues. Here the CDR3 DNA reads TGTGCCAGCAGCGTAGTGGGACAGGGGACTGGCTACACCTTC. Translation gives CASSVVGQGTGYTF.

CDR3 bases: TGTGCCAGCAGTAGCCGGCTAGCTGGAAACATTCAGTACTTC. This sequence encodes CASSSRLAGNIQYF. The chain has TRBV11-2 and TRBJ2-4, with a possible D match to TRBD2 (5 bases). CDR1 SGHAT and CDR2 FQNNGV come from the germline V gene. V shed 6 bases and J shed 6 bases, with 15 bases lying between them. The CDR3 consists of 14 residues.

The chain couples TRBV9 to TRBJ2-5, with 10 nucleotides matching TRBD2. The germline V gene encodes CDR1 SGDLS and CDR2 YYNGEE. V was clipped by 5 bases and J by 3 bases; unmatched bases: 4. There are 14 residues in the CDR3. The CDR3 sequence: CASSWTSGEETQYF. Written as DNA, the CDR3 is TGTGCCAGCAGTTGGACTAGCGGAGAAGAGACCCAGTACTTC.

This rearrangement joins TRBV6-5 to TRBJ1-1, with D tentatively TRBD1 (6 bases). Germline V gives CDR1 MNHEY, CDR2 SVGAGI. The CDR3 loop spans 15 amino acids. The V gene lost 7 bases and the J gene lost 6 bases, with 21 bases spanning the gap. The CDR3 sequence is CASMRGIDQGSEAFF. In DNA form, the CDR3 reads TGTGCCAGCATGAGGGGTATCGACCAGGGGTCTGAAGCTTTCTTT.

The chain combines TRBV30 with TRBJ1-5; the D is unclear. CDR1 is GTSNPN and CDR2 is SVGIG in the germline V gene (reference sequence). CDR3 length equals 12 residues. V lost 0 bases, J lost 7 bases, and 7 bases lay in between. The CDR3 DNA reads as TGTGCCTGGAGTGTAATGGAGCAGCCCCAGCATTTT. This gives the protein CAWSVMEQPQHF.

The V and J genes are TRBV7-8 and TRBJ1-1; TRBD1 is a possible D gene (5 bases). The CDR3 is made up of 13 amino acids. V shed 0 bases and J shed 7 bases, with 9 bases lying between them. Germline V lookup: CDR1 SGHVS, CDR2 FQNEAQ. CDR3 bases: TGTGCCAGCAGCTTAGCTGGGACTGGTGAAGCTTTCTTT. It encodes CASSLAGTGEAFF.

The V call is TRBV25-1, the J call TRBJ1-2, with a possible D match to TRBD1 (5 bases). Trimming shortened V by 8 bases and J by 8 bases, and 15 bases separated the two germline ends. The CDR3 consists of 12 residues. CDR1 and CDR2 (germline): MGHDK, SYGVNS. In DNA, the CDR3 is TGTGCCAGCCGGGCTCCGGGGGTAGGCTACACCTTC. Translated: CASRAPGVGYTF.

The V gene is TRBV3-1 (or the pseudogene TRBV3-2), the J gene TRBJ2-3; 11 bases map to TRBD2. CDR1 LGHDT and CDR2 YNNKEL come from the germline V gene (reference sequence). V shed 1 base and J 4 bases; nucleotides not matched to a gene: 1. The CDR3 is 15 residues long. CDR3 amino acids: CASSQASGGSDTQYF. CDR3 bases: TGTGCCAGCAGCCAAGCTAGCGGGGGGTCAGATACGCAGTATTTT.

V and J are TRBV18 and TRBJ2-7; 11 positions match TRBD2. CDR3 size: 20 residues. The V segment lost 3 bases and the J segment 2 bases; nucleotides outside the gene matches: 18. Germline lookup yields CDR1 KGHSH and CDR2 LQKENI. DNA for the CDR3: TGTGCCAGCTCACCGCTCCGGGCCCTAGCGGGGGGACCCTACACCTACGAGCAGTACGTC. The encoded protein is CASSPLRALAGGPYTYEQYV.

This chain joins TRBV5-8 and TRBJ1-5; a possible D gene is TRBD1 (6 bases). The germline CDR1 and CDR2 sequences are SGHTS and YDEGEE. CDR3 length: 15 amino acids. V was pared by 0 bases and J by 0 bases, with 7 bases between. The CDR3 spells CASSLGTVSNQPQHF. CDR3 nucleotides: TGTGCCAGCAGCTTGGGGACAGTTAGCAATCAGCCCCAGCATTTT. Looking up the rest from reference TRBV5-8 and TRBJ1-5 gives the full variable domain: EAGVTQSPTHLIKTRGQQATLRCSPISGHTSVYWYQQALGLGLQFLLWYDEGEERNRGNFPPRFSGRQFPNYSSELNVNALELEDSALYLCASSLGTVSNQPQHFGDGTRLSIL.

The chain combines TRBV2 with TRBJ1-6; 7 positions match TRBD1. This CDR3 region has 15 residues. CDR1 and CDR2 (germline): SNHLY, FYNNEI. J lost 0 bases, V lost 6 bases, and 2 bases had no gene match. The CDR3, as DNA: TGTGCCAGCAGCGGACAGGTCTCCTATAATTCACCCCTCCACTTT. Its protein product is CASSGQVSYNSPLHF.

The chain links TRBV9 to TRBJ2-7, with D possibly matching TRBD1 (5 bases). The CDR3 totals 13 residues. Germline CDR1 reads SGDLS; CDR2 reads YYNGEE. Trimming pared 0 bases from V and 4 bases from J, leaving 8 bases between. The CDR3 loop is CASSVGGNYEQYV. CDR3 coding DNA: TGTGCCAGCAGCGTAGGGGGCAATTACGAGCAGTACGTC.